This TCR beta chain was sequenced in a study of T cell responses to AZD1222 COVID-19 vaccine. General study points: Of the AZD1222 recipients, only 5 or 6 were seropositive at baseline. Most donors were white British, females outnumbered males, and clonal diversity was possibly underestimated.

This table comes from immunoSEQ multiplex PCR, and its TCRdb copy is limited to in-frame clones, with some not included. The sample carries more than 95,000 clones, 86% recorded once. From germline, CDR1 is LGHNA and CDR2 YNFKEQ. This CDR3 has 14 residues. V trimming: 4 bases; J trimming: 11 bases; junction bases outside the gene matches: 13. Comments on this clone: Its cognate antigen is unknown.

This TCR derives from an adult who received the MenACWY meningococcal vaccine as a control. The sequencing here drew on peripheral blood, taken 28 days after the second dose of the MenACWY control vaccine. V gene TRBV4-2 combines with J gene TRBJ1-1; TRBD1 matches 7 bases. The CDR3 protein is CASSPQTGGGRAFF. The CDR3 coding sequence is TGTGCCAGCAGCCCACAAACAGGAGGGGGCCGGGCTTTCTTT.